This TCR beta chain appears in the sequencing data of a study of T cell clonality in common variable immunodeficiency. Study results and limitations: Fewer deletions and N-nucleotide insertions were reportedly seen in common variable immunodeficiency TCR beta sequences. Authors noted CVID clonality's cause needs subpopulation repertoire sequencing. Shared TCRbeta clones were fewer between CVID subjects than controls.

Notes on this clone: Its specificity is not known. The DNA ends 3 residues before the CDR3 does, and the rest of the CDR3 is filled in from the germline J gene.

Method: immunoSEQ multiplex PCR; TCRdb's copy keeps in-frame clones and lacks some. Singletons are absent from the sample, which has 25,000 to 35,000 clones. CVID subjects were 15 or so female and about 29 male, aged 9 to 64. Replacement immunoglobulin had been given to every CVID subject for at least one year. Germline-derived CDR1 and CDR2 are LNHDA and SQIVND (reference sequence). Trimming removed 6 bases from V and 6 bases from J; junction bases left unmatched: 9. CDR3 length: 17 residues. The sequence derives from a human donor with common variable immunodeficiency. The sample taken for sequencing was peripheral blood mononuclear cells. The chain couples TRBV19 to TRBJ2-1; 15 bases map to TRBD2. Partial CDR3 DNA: TGTGCCAGTAGGAGTCCGGGACTAGCGGGGGGTTGCAATGAG. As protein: CASRSPGLAGGCNE. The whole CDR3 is CASRSPGLAGGCNEQFF.